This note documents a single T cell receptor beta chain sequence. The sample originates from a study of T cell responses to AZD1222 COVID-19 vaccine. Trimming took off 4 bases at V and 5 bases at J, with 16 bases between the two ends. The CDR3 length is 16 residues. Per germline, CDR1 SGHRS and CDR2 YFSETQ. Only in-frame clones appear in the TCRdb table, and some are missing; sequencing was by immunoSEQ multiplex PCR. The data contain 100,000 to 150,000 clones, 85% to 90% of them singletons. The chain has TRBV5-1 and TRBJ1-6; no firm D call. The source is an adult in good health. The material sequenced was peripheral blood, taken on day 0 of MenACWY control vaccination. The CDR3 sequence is CASSAAPGGNNSPLHF. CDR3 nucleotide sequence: TGCGCCAGCAGCGCAGCCCCCGGCGGGAATAATTCACCCCTCCACTTT.